This entry describes one T cell receptor beta chain. As yet, its antigen is unknown. CDR1 is SGHDT and CDR2 is YYEEEE in the germline V gene. Trimming took 0 bases from V and 4 from J, leaving 7 bases between them. This CDR3 has 14 residues. This sample is drawn from a study of T cells in narcolepsy. Across the whole study: Healthy controls were enrolled alongside patients with narcolepsy type 1 or type 2. Findings and caveats of the study: In some patient and control memory CD4+ samples, autoreactive clones were absent. HCRT-specific and TRIB2-specific autoreactive clonotypes appeared among same-patient CSF and blood CD4+ clonotypes.

The method was immunoSEQ multiplex PCR; TCRdb's version includes in-frame clones alone and lacks a portion of them. The sample includes more than 30,000 clones, more than 80% seen only once; the top ten take 1.3%. The TCR sequence derives from a human donor with narcolepsy. The genes are TRBV5-6 and TRBJ1-4; D is unclear. The sequencing input was CD45RA- memory CD4+ T cells from PBMCs. The CDR3 reads CASSLAGVNEKLFF. The CDR3, as DNA: TGTGCCAGCAGCTTGGCCGGGGTTAATGAAAAACTGTTTTTT.